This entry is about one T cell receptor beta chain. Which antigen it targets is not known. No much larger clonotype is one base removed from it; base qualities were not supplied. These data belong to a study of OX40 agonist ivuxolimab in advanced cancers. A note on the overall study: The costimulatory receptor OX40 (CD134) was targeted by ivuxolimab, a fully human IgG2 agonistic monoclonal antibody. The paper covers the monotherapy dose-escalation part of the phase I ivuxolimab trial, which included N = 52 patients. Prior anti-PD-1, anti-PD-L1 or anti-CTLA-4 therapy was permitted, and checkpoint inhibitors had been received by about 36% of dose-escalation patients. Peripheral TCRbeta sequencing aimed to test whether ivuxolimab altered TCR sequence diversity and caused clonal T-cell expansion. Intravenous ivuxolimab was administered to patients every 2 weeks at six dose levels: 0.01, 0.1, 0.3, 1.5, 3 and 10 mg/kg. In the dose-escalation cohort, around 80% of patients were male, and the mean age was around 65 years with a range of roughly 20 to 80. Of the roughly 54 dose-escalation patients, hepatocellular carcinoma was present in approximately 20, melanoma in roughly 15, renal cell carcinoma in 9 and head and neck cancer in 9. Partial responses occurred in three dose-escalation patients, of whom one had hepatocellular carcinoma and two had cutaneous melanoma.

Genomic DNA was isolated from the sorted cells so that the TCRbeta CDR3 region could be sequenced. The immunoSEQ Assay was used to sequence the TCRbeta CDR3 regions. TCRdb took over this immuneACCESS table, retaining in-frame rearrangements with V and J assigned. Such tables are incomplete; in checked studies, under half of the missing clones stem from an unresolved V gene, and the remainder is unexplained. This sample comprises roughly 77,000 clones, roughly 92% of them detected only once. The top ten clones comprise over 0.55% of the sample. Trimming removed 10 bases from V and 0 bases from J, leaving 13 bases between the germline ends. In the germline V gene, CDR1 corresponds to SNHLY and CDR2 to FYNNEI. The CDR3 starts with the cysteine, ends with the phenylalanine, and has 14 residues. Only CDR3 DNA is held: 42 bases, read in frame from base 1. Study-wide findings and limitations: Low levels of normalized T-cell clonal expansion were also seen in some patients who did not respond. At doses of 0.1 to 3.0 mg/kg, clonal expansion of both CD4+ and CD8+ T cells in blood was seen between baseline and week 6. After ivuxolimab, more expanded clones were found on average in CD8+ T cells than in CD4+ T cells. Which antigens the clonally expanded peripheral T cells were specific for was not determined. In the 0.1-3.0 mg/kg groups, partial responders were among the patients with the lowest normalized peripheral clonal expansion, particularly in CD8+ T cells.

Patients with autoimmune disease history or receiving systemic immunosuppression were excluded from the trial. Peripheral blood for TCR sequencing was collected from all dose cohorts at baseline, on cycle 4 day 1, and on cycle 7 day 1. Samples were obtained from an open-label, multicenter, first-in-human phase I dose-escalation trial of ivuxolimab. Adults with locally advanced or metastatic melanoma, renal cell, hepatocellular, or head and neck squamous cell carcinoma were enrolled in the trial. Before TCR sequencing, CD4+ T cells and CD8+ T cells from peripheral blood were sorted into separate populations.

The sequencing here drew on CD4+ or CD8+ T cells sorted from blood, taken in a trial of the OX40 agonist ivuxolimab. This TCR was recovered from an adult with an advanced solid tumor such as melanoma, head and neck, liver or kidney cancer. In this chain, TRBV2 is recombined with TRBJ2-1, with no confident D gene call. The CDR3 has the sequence CANTPASSYNEQFF. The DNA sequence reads TGTGCCAATACGCCAGCGAGCTCCTACAATGAGCAGTTCTTC.